There are many counts of the clone carrying this TCR beta chain. Its antigen is unidentified. Assembly of TCR beta libraries relied on iRepertoire HTBI primers together with Arm-PCR of CDR3 regions. One entry per CDR3 protein, called by TCRdb with MiXCR from the multiplex PCR reads. The sample holds around 250,000 distinct CDR3 sequences, around 20% seen once. Time point in this sample: newly diagnosed GD, antithyroid drugs for less than 3 months. PBMCs provided the RNA from which the TCR library was made. Peripheral blood, 8.5 to 10 milliliters per patient, was collected in EDTA tubes. This specimen belongs to a study of regulatory T cells in long-lasting Graves disease. Study findings and constraints: Persistent disease samples used TRBV28, TRBJ1-2 and TRBJ2-5 preferentially.

There are 15 residues in the CDR3. In germline, CDR1 is SGHNT, CDR2 YENEEA. The J segment lost 6 bases and the V segment lost 5 bases, leaving 11 bases of the junction unmatched. This sample comprised peripheral blood mononuclear cells (PBMCs), obtained at new diagnosis, from a patient treated with antithyroid drugs. The TCR sequence derives from a female donor with Graves disease. The chain has TRBV11-3 and TRBJ2-3, with 7 bases aligning to TRBD2. CDR3 nucleotide sequence: TGTGCCAGCAGCAGAGGGCGGGGGTTATGGGATACGCAGTATTTT. It is translated as CASSRGRGLWDTQYF.